A single sample gave rise to the 5 T cell receptor beta chains below, sequenced in a study of blood T cell repertoires in COVID-19. Libraries were prepared by immunoSEQ multiplex PCR; TCRdb keeps only in-frame clonotypes and omits some of them. This sample yields approximately 160,000 clones, of which around nine tenths are seen a single time; approximately 0.6% belongs to the top ten. Sequenced input: peripheral blood. These receptors all come from a man between 60 and 70 years old with COVID-19, enrolled during active disease.

The V and J genes are TRBV3-1 (or the pseudogene TRBV3-2) and TRBJ1-4; 8 bases line up with TRBD1. Germline CDR1 is LGHDT and CDR2 is YNNKEL (reference sequence). Unmatched junction bases numbered 9, after V lost 1 base and J lost 8 bases. This CDR3 is 16 amino acids long. CDR3 sequence (DNA): TGTGCCAGCAGCCAAGGGCAGGGGGCGGGTGGAGAAAAACTGTTTTTT. Translation gives CASSQGQGAGGEKLFF.

The chain is built from TRBV30 and TRBJ1-3; a weak D match, TRBD1 (6 bases). CDR3 length: 19 residues. V lost 8 bases, J lost 0 bases, and 29 bases lay in between. The germline gives CDR1 GTSNPN, CDR2 SVGIG (reference sequence). This CDR3 is CALTKDRGYLGLSGNTIYF. The CDR3 nucleotides read TGTGCCCTTACAAAGGACAGAGGCTACTTGGGGCTCTCTGGAAACACCATATATTTT.

The V and J genes are TRBV7-3 and TRBJ1-2; 8 nucleotides line up with TRBD1. The CDR3 has 13 amino acids. The germline V gene has CDR1 SGHTA and CDR2 FQGTGA. Trimming at V came to 6 bases and at J to 8 bases, leaving 8 bases not matched to a gene. The CDR3, as DNA: TGTGCCAGCAGGGCGACAGGGGAGCCAGGCTACACCTTC. It translates to CASRATGEPGYTF.

This clone has only a few counts. The chain carries TRBV27 and TRBJ1-2; D may be TRBD1 (5 bases). V was clipped by 4 bases and J by 6 bases, with 18 bases between them. This CDR3 region has 15 residues. Per the germline V gene, CDR1 is MNHEY and CDR2 is SMNVEV (reference sequence). The CDR3, as DNA: TGTGCCAGCAGTTATAAGGGGAGGAGAGGAGATGGCTACACCTTC. It is translated as CASSYKGRRGDGYTF.

This chain links TRBV30 with TRBJ2-1, with TRBD2 matching 8 bases. The CDR3 totals 14 residues. Trimming at V came to 2 bases and at J to 7 bases, leaving 7 bases not matched to a gene. Per germline, CDR1 GTSNPN and CDR2 SVGIG (reference sequence). CDR3 amino acids: CAWSPGGARNEQFF. CDR3 DNA sequence: TGTGCCTGGAGTCCCGGGGGGGCGAGGAATGAGCAGTTCTTC. Variable domain in full (rest from reference TRBV30 and TRBJ2-1): SQTIHQWPATLVQPVGSPLSLECTVEGTSNPNLYWYRQAAGRGLQLLFYSVGIGQISSEVPQNLSASRPQDRQFILSSKKLLLSDSGFYLCAWSPGGARNEQFFGPGTRLTVL.